This passage covers 6 T cell receptor beta chains from one sample sequenced in a study of blood T cell repertoires in COVID-19. Clones were read by immunoSEQ multiplex PCR, and TCRdb kept only the in-frame ones, dropping some. The sample has about 110,000 clones, 82% seen once. Sequenced material: peripheral blood. Source of these receptors: a man aged 65 to 79 with acute or convalescent COVID-19.

This chain connects TRBV6-5 to TRBJ2-1; 13 nucleotides match TRBD2. The V and J ends lost 8 bases and 4 bases, in that order; junction bases with no gene match: 5. CDR1 is MNHEY and CDR2 is SVGAGI in the germline V gene. The CDR3 has 15 amino acids. The CDR3: CASGRLAGGYNEQFF. The CDR3 DNA is TGTGCCAGCGGCAGACTAGCGGGGGGATACAATGAGCAGTTCTTC.

This clone has only a few counts. The chain is built from TRBV4-1 and TRBJ1-5, with D unresolved. Trimming pared 9 bases from V and 3 bases from J, leaving 12 bases between. This CDR3 region has 13 residues. Per germline, CDR1 MGHRA and CDR2 YSYEKL. Here the CDR3 reads CAREGRINQPQHF. The DNA for the CDR3 is TGCGCCAGGGAGGGCAGGATCAATCAGCCCCAGCATTTT.

The chain couples TRBV5-1 to TRBJ2-7; 15 bases fit TRBD2. Germline V gene data show CDR1 as SGHRS and CDR2 as YFSETQ. This CDR3 has 15 amino acids. V gave up 3 bases and J gave up 2 bases; unmatched junction bases: 0. CDR3 protein: CASSWTSGGAYEQYF. DNA of the CDR3: TGCGCCAGCAGCTGGACTAGCGGGGGGGCCTACGAGCAGTACTTC. Full variable domain (rest looked up from reference TRBV5-1 and TRBJ2-7): KAGVTQTPRYLIKTRGQQVTLSCSPISGHRSVSWYQQTPGQGLQFLFEYFSETQRNKGNFPGRFSGRQFSNSRSEMNVSTLELGDSALYLCASSWTSGGAYEQYFGPGTRLTVT.

The sample holds a few counts of this clone. The V gene is TRBV18, the J gene TRBJ2-3; D ambiguous. The germline CDR1 and CDR2 sequences are KGHSH and LQKENI. There are 12 residues in the CDR3. V lost 6 bases, J lost 4 bases, and 8 bases lay in between. As DNA, the CDR3 is TGTGCCAGCTCGCCTCCAGCAGATACGCAGTATTTT. Translating gives CASSPPADTQYF. Supplemented by reference TRBV18 and TRBJ2-3, the full variable domain reads NAGVMQNPRHLVRRRGQEARLRCSPMKGHSHVYWYRQLPEEGLKFMVYLQKENIIDESGMPKERFSAEFPKEGPSILRIQQVVRGDSAAYFCASSPPADTQYFGPGTRLTVL.

The chain is built from TRBV10-3 and TRBJ1-5; a weak D match, TRBD1 (6 bases). CDR3 size: 18 residues. V was pared by 0 bases and J by 5 bases, with 20 bases between. The germline gives CDR1 ENHRY, CDR2 SYGVKD. The CDR3 DNA follows: TGTGCCATCAGTGAGTCGACGGGGGGGCGGAGGGGACATCAGCCCCAGCATTTT. This codes for CAISESTGGRRGHQPQHF.

The chain uses TRBV5-6 and TRBJ1-5; 9 nucleotides line up with TRBD1. CDR3 length equals 15 residues. The junction had 8 bases not matched to a gene; V was cut back by 4 bases and J by 6 bases. Germline loops: CDR1 SGHDT, CDR2 YYEEEE. CDR3 in amino acids: CASSPYRGHGQPQHF. In nucleotides, the CDR3 is TGTGCCAGCAGCCCTTACAGGGGGCACGGTCAGCCCCAGCATTTT.